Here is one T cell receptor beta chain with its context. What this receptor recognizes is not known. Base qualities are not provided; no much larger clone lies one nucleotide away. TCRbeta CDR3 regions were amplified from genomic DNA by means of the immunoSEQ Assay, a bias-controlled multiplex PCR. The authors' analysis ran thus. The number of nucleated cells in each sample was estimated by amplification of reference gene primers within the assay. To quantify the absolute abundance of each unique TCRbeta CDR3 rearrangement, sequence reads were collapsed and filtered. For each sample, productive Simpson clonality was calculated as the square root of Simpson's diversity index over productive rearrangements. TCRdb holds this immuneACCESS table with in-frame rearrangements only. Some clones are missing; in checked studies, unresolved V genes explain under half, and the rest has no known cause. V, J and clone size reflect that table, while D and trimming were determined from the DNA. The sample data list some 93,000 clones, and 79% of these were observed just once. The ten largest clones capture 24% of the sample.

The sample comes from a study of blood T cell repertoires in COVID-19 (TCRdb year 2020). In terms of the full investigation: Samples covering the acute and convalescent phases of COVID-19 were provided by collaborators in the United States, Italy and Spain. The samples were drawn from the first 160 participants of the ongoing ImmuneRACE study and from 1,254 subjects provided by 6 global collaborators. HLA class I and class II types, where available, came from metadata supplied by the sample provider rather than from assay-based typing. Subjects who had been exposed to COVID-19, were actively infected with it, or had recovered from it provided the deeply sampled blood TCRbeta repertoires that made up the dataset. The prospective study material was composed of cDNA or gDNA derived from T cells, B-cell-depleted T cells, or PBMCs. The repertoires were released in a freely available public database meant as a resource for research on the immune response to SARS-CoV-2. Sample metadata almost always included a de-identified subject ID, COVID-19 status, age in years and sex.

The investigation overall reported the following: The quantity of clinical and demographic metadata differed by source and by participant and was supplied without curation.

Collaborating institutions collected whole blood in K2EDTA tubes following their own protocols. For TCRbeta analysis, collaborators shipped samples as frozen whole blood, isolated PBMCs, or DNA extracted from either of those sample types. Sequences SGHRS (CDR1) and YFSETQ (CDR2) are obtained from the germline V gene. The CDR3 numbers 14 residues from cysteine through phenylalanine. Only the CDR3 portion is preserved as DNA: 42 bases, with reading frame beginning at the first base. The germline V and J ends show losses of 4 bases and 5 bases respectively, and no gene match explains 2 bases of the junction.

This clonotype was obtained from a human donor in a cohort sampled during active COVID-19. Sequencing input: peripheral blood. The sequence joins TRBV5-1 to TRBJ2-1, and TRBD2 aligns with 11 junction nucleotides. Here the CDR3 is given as CASSIAGGDNEQFF. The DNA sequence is TGCGCCAGCAGCATAGCGGGAGGGGACAATGAGCAGTTCTTC.